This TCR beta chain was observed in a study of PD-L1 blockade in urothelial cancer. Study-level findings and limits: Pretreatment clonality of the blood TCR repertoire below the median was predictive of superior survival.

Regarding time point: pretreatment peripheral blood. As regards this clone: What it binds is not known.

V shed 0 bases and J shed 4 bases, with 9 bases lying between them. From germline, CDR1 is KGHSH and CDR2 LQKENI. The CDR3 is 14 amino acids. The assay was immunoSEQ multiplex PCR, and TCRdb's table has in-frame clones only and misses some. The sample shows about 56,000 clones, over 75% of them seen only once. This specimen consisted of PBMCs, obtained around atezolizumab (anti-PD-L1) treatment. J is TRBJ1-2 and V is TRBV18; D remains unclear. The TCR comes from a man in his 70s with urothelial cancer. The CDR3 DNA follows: TGTGCCAGCTCACCACCTAATCGGGGCTATGGCTACACCTTC. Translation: CASSPPNRGYGYTF.